This T cell receptor (beta chain) was identified during a study of T cells after yellow fever vaccination. Study in general: Some fractions had low cell numbers, and these were prepared with SMART-Seq v4 Ultra Low Input.

For this clonotype: No antigen is known for it.

By 5'RACE template switching, TCR cDNA was produced, with a universal primer site and UMIs added in the process. TCRdb reanalysed the 5' RACE reads using MiXCR and keeps one entry per CDR3 protein. The profile shows around 260,000 distinct CDR3 sequences, 5.2% of them singletons. General study points: Clonotype sharing between CD4 and CD8 compartments was small. Most clones from primary vaccination were detected again post-booster (approximately 96% CD4, around 90% CD8).

Sequenced material: CD4+ T cells sorted from PBMCs, taken on the day of the yellow fever booster vaccination. The sequence was collected from a man younger than 35 who received the YFV17D yellow fever vaccine.

DNA for the CDR3: TGTGCCAGCATTTTCGGAGAGAACACTGAAGCTTTCTTT. Translating gives CASIFGENTEAFF. This sequence joins TRBV2 and TRBJ1-1; unclear D gene. There are 13 residues in the CDR3. The germline CDR1 and CDR2 sequences are SNHLY and FYNNEI. Trimming left V 7 bases short and J 1 base short, with 10 bases between.